This TCR beta chain is drawn from a study of PD-1 blockade in classical Hodgkin lymphoma. All trial patients relapsed after autologous stem cell transplantation. Best responses fell into complete response, partial response or progressive disease. Clones were sequenced by immunoSEQ multiplex PCR, and TCRdb holds only the in-frame ones, with some missing. The sample includes over 15,000 clones, roughly 67% seen only once; the top ten take more than 6.5%. Concerning this clone: Antigen unknown.

The study's findings and limits: The authors have not defined what causes the repertoire differences, possibly disease activity or prior therapy. By cycle point C4D1, TCR diversity had risen significantly in CD4+ cells (but not CD8+ cells).

Sequencing was performed on peripheral blood mononuclear cells (PBMCs), taken before the second cycle of nivolumab. The TCR comes from a human donor with classical Hodgkin lymphoma.

The CDR3 sequence is CASSSAAQGIRMDTQYF. In DNA, the CDR3 is TGTGCCAGCAGTTCCGCCGCTCAGGGGATTCGGATGGATACGCAGTATTTT. The gene calls are TRBV28 and TRBJ2-3, with D perhaps matching TRBD1 (6 bases). V shed 4 bases and J shed 6 bases, with 23 bases lying between them. The CDR3 is made up of 17 amino acids. CDR1 is MDHEN, CDR2 SYDVKM, per germline.